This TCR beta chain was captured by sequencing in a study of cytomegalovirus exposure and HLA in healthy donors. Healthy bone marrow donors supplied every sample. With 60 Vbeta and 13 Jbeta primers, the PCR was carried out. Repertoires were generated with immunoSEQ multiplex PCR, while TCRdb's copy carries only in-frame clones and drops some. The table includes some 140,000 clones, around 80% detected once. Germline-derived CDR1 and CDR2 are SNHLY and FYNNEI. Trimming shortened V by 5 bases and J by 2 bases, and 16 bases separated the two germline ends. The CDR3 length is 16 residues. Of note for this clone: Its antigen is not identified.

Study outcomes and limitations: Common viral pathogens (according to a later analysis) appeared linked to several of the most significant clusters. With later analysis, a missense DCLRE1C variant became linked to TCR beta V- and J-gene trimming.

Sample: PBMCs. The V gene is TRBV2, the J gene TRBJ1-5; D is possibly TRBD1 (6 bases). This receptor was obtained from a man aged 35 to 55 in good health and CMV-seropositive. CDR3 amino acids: CASSRTGRRGNQPQHF. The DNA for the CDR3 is TGTGCCAGCAGTCGCACAGGGCGTCGGGGCAATCAGCCCCAGCATTTT.